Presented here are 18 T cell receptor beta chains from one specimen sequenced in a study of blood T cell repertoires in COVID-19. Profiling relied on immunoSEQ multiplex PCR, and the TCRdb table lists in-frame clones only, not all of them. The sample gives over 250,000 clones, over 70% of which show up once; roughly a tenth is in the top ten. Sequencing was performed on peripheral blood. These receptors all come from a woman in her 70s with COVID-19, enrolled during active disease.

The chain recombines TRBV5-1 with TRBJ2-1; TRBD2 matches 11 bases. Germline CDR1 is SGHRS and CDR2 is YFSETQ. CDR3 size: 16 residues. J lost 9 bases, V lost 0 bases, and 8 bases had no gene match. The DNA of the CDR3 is TGCGCCAGCAGCTTGGCCGGGGCTAGCGGGAGGCCTGAGCAGTTCTTC. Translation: CASSLAGASGRPEQFF.

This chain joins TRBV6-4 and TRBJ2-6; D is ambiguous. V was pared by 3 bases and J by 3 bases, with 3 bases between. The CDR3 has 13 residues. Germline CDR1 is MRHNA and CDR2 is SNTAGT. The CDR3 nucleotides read TGTGCCAGCAGTGATAGTGGGGCCAACGTCCTGACTTTC. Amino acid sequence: CASSDSGANVLTF.

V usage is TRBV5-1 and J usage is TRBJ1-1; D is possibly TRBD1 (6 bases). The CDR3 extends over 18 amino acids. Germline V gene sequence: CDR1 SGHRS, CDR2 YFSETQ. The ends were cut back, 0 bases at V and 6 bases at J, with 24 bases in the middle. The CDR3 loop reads CASSLAWVGSQGMAEAFF. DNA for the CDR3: TGCGCCAGCAGCTTGGCTTGGGTAGGGTCCCAGGGGATGGCTGAAGCTTTCTTT.

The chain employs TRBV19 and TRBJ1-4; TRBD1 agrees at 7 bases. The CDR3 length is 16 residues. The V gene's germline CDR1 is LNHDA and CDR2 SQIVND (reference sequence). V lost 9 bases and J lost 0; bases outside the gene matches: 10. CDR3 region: CASVKPGQPTNEKLFF. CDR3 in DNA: TGTGCCAGCGTTAAACCGGGACAGCCAACTAATGAAAAACTGTTTTTT.

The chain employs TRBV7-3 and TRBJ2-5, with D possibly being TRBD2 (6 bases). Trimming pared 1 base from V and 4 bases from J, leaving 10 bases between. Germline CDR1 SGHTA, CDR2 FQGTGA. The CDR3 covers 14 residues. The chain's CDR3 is CASSLNGGTETQYF. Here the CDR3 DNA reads TGTGCCAGCAGCTTAAATGGAGGGACAGAGACCCAGTACTTC.

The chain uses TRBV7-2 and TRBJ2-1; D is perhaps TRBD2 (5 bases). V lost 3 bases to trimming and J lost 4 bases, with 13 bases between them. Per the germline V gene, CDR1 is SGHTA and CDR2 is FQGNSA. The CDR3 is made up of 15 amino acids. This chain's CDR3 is CASSLDPLDYNEQFF. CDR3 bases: TGTGCCAGCAGCTTGGACCCACTAGATTACAATGAGCAGTTCTTC.

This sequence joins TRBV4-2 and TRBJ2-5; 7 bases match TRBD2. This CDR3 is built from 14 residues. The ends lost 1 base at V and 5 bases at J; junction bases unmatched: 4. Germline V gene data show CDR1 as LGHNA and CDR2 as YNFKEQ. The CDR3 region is CASSQVPGRETQYF. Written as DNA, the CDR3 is TGTGCCAGCAGCCAAGTGCCCGGGAGGGAGACCCAGTACTTC.

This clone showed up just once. CDR3 DNA: TGTGCCAGCAGCTTGCCCGGACAGGGGAAAAGGGCCGAGCAGTACTTC. The encoded protein is CASSLPGQGKRAEQYF. The V and J genes are TRBV5-8 and TRBJ2-7; 9 bases map to TRBD1. CDR3 size: 16 residues. V lost 1 base, J lost 6 bases, and 11 bases stayed unmatched. Germline CDR1 is SGHTS and CDR2 is YDEGEE.

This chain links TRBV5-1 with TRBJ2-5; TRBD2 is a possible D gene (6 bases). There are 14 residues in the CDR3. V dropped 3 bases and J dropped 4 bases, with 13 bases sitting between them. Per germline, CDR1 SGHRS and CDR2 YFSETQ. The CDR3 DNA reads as TGCGCCAGCAGCTGGGGGGAGCTATCAGAGACCCAGTACTTC. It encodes CASSWGELSETQYF. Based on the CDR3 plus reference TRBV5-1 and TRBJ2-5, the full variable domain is KAGVTQTPRYLIKTRGQQVTLSCSPISGHRSVSWYQQTPGQGLQFLFEYFSETQRNKGNFPGRFSGRQFSNSRSEMNVSTLELGDSALYLCASSWGELSETQYFGPGTRLLVL.

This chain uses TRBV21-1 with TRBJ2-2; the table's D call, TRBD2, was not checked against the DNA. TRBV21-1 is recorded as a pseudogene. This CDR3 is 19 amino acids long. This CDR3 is CASSAPRWQGGGRTGELFF. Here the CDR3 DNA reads TGTGCCAGCAGCGCCCCTAGATGGCAGGGCGGGGGCCGAACCGGGGAGCTGTTTTTT.

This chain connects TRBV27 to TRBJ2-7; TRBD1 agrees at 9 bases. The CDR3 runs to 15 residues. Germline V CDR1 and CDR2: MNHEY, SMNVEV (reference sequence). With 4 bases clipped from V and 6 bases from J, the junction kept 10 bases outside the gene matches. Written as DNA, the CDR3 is TGTGCCAGCAGTTCCGGGACAGGGAATACTCGCGAGCAGTACTTC. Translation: CASSSGTGNTREQYF.

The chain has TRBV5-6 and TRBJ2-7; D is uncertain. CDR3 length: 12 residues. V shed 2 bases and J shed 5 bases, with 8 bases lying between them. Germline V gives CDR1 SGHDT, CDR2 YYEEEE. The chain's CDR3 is CASSFTRNEQYF. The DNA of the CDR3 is TGTGCCAGCAGCTTTACGCGTAACGAGCAGTACTTC. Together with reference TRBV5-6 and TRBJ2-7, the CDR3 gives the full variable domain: DAGVTQSPTHLIKTRGQQVTLRCSPKSGHDTVSWYQQALGQGPQFIFQYYEEEERQRGNFPDRFSGHQFPNYSSELNVNALLLGDSALYLCASSFTRNEQYFGPGTRLTVT.

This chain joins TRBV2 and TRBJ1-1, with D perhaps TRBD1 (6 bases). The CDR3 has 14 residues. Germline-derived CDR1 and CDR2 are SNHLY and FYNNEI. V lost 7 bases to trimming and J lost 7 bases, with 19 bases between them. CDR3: CASTEQGEVGEAFF. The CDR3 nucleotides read TGTGCCAGCACAGAACAGGGCGAGGTTGGTGAAGCTTTCTTT.

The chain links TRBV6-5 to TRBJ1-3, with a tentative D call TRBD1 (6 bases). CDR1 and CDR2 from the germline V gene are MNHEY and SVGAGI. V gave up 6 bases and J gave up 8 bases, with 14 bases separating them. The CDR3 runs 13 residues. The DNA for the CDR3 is TGTGCCAGCAGCCGGACAGTCTTACACACCATATATTTT. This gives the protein CASSRTVLHTIYF.

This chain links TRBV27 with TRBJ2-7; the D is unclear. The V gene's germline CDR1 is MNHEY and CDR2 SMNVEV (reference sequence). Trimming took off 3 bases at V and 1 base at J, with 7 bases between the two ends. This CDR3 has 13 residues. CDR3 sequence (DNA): TGTGCCAGCAGTTTGTTCGTTTCCTACGAGCAGTACTTC. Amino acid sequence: CASSLFVSYEQYF.

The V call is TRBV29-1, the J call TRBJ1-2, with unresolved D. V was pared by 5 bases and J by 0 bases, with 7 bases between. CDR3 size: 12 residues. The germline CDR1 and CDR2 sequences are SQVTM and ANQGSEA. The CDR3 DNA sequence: TGCAGCGTTCAGCTAGCTAACTATGGCTACACCTTC. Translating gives CSVQLANYGYTF.

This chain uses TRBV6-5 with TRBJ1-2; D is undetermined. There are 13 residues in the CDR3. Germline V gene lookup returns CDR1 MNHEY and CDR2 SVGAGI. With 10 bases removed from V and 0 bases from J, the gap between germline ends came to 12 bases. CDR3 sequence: CATRDLANYGYTF. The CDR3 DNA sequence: TGTGCCACTCGGGATTTAGCTAACTATGGCTACACCTTC.

Written as DNA, the CDR3 is TGTGCCAGCAGCACCCGGGTCTATGGCTACACCTTC. It specifies CASSTRVYGYTF. The chain has TRBV5-6 and TRBJ1-2; D gene uncertain. V was trimmed by 4 bases and J by 4 bases, leaving 8 bases between them. This CDR3 has 12 residues. CDR1 and CDR2 (germline): SGHDT, YYEEEE.